The clone carrying this TCR beta chain was recorded at least ten times. The antigen remains unidentified. This sample is part of a study of regulatory T cells in long-lasting Graves disease. Overall study findings and caveats: Persistent disease was characterized by preferential usage of TRBV28, TRBJ1-2 and TRBJ2-5.

Arm-PCR with iRepertoire HTBI primers amplified the CDR3 regions for these TCR beta libraries. TCRdb used MiXCR to reprocess the multiplex PCR reads, holding one entry per CDR3 protein. This sample yields roughly 610,000 distinct CDR3 sequences, of which 15% to 20% are seen a single time; about 18% belongs to the top ten. Time point: newly diagnosed GD, antithyroid drugs for less than 3 months. RNA extracted from PBMCs served as the sequencing template. Patients were from an endocrinology department in Xi'an, China. The length of the CDR3 is 13 residues. Trimming shortened V by 2 bases and J by 12 bases, and 14 bases separated the two germline ends. CDR1 MNHEY and CDR2 SVGEGT come from the germline V gene. These sequences were also reported in another study, on T cells in Graves' hyperthyroidism and ophthalmopathy. Per that paper: Used for diagnoses were clinical symptoms, serum thyroxine and TRAb, thyroid ultrasound and orbital computed tomography.

The rearrangement joins TRBV6-2 or TRBV6-3 to TRBJ2-1; D remains ambiguous. The receptor was isolated from a woman in her thirties with Graves disease. Sequencing was performed on peripheral blood mononuclear cells (PBMCs), taken at new diagnosis, from a patient treated with antithyroid drugs. CDR3 sequence (DNA): TGTGCCAGCAGTTACGCCCGGGCCCCGGGGCAGTTCTTC. Its protein product is CASSYARAPGQFF.